A single sample is the source of the 12 T cell receptor beta chains below, sequenced in a study of blood T cell repertoires in COVID-19. Profiled with immunoSEQ multiplex PCR; TCRdb holds only in-frame clones, not every one. The profile covers fewer than 250,000 clones, with around four fifths appearing a single time and 2.9% taken by the ten largest. The sample taken for sequencing was peripheral blood. These receptors all stem from a man aged 45-65 years with active or convalescent COVID-19.

The genes are TRBV6-1 and TRBJ2-2; 13 nucleotides match TRBD2. The CDR3 consists of 20 residues. In germline, CDR1 is MNHNS, CDR2 SASEGT. Trimming removed 2 bases from V and 0 bases from J; junction bases left unmatched: 9. CDR3 DNA: TGTGCCAGCAGTGAATCCCCGGGACTAGCGGGGATCGCGAACACCGGGGAGCTGTTTTTT. Translating it yields CASSESPGLAGIANTGELFF.

The chain employs TRBV5-4 and TRBJ1-3; a weak D match, TRBD1 (6 bases). Germline CDR1 and CDR2: SGHNT and YYREEE (reference sequence). There are 13 residues in the CDR3. Trimming took 4 bases from V and 2 from J, leaving 7 bases between them. CDR3 in amino acids: CASSRQAGNTIYF. The CDR3 DNA reads as TGTGCCAGCAGCCGACAGGCTGGAAACACCATATATTTT.

The rearrangement joins TRBV7-9 to TRBJ2-1; 8 bases line up with TRBD2. The CDR3 spans 15 residues. V gave up 5 bases and J gave up 3 bases; unmatched junction bases: 6. CDR1 is SEHNR and CDR2 is FQNEAQ in the germline V gene (reference sequence). CDR3 nucleotides: TGTGCCAGCAGCCCTCGGACTAGCAGCTACAATGAGCAGTTCTTC. This codes for CASSPRTSSYNEQFF. Based on the CDR3 plus reference TRBV7-9 and TRBJ2-1, the full variable domain is DTGVSQNPRHKITKRGQNVTFRCDPISEHNRLYWYRQTLGQGPEFLTYFQNEAQLEKSRLLSDRFSAERPKGSFSTLEIQRTEQGDSAMYLCASSPRTSSYNEQFFGPGTRLTVL.

The chain combines TRBV10-2 with TRBJ1-5; TRBD1 agrees at 7 bases. The length of the CDR3 is 15 residues. V lost 8 bases, J lost 0 bases, and 7 bases stayed unmatched. Germline CDR1 is WSHSY and CDR2 is SAAADI. The CDR3 loop is CASVDRDPSNQPQHF. The CDR3 bases are TGCGCCAGCGTTGACAGGGACCCTAGCAATCAGCCCCAGCATTTT.

This chain links TRBV30 with TRBJ2-3; TRBD2 might be the D (6 bases). CDR1 is GTSNPN, CDR2 SVGIG, per germline (reference sequence). The CDR3 sequence is 14 residues long. The V end was cut by 0 bases, the J end by 6 bases, with 13 bases between. CDR3 sequence: CAWSVSRAGDTQYF. The CDR3 bases are TGTGCCTGGAGTGTAAGCCGTGCGGGGGATACGCAGTATTTT. The full variable domain, with the rest looked up from reference TRBV30 and TRBJ2-3, is SQTIHQWPATLVQPVGSPLSLECTVEGTSNPNLYWYRQAAGRGLQLLFYSVGIGQISSEVPQNLSASRPQDRQFILSSKKLLLSDSGFYLCAWSVSRAGDTQYFGPGTRLTVL.

The genes are TRBV11-1 and TRBJ2-5, with D tentatively TRBD1 (5 bases). Germline lookup yields CDR1 SGHAT and CDR2 FQDESV (reference sequence). The V and J ends lost 5 bases and 3 bases respectively, with 13 bases between them. This CDR3 is 14 amino acids long. CDR3 sequence: CASSQSPGKETQYF. The CDR3 DNA is TGTGCCAGCAGCCAAAGTCCAGGGAAAGAGACCCAGTACTTC.

The chain recombines TRBV11-2 with TRBJ2-3; 12 nucleotides match TRBD2. Germline-derived CDR1 and CDR2 are SGHAT and FQNNGV. The CDR3 is 18 amino acids. V lost 2 bases to trimming and J lost 3 bases; unmatched junction nucleotides: 9. In DNA form, the CDR3 reads TGTGCCAGCAGCTTACGCAGTCTAGCGGGGGGGGCTACAGATACGCAGTATTTT. Amino acid sequence: CASSLRSLAGGATDTQYF.

V is TRBV6-5 and J is TRBJ1-2; 8 bases agree with TRBD1. The germline V gene has CDR1 MNHEY and CDR2 SVGAGI. The CDR3 is 15 residues long. The V and J ends lost 6 bases and 3 bases, in that order; junction bases with no gene match: 9. CDR3 in amino acids: CASRQAQGAYYGYTF. In DNA form, the CDR3 reads TGTGCCAGCAGACAGGCGCAGGGGGCTTACTATGGCTACACCTTC.

This clone was detected only a few times. DNA of the CDR3: TGCGCCAGCAGCCAAGATGTAGCGGGGGAGACGTTTGCGGACGAGCAGTACTTC. It encodes CASSQDVAGETFADEQYF. This chain connects TRBV4-3 to TRBJ2-7, with TRBD2 identical over 9 bases. Germline CDR1 is LGHNA and CDR2 is YSLEER. This CDR3 has 18 residues. V shed 0 bases, J shed 5 bases, and the junction held 14 bases outside the gene matches.

Regarding this clone: The conserved final phenylalanine or tryptophan is absent from the CDR3, which likely points to a read error. No DNA is shown, since the ends of the CDR3 on it are uncertain; the CDR3 is the one TCRdb lists. V gene TRBV14 combines with J gene TRBJ2-7; the tabulated D call, TRBD1, remains unverified against the DNA. The CDR3 length is 12 residues, termini included. Germline V lookup: CDR1 SGHDN, CDR2 FVKESK. CDR3 residues: CASSTTFWDRGP.

This clone was seen more than once but under ten times. The chain has TRBV10-3 and TRBJ1-2, with 9 bases aligning to TRBD1. Per the germline V gene, CDR1 is ENHRY and CDR2 is SYGVKD. CDR3 length: 15 residues. V shed 0 bases and J 8 bases; nucleotides not matched to a gene: 7. CDR3 sequence: CAISESRDREGGYTF. The CDR3 region has the DNA TGTGCCATCAGTGAGTCACGGGACAGGGAAGGGGGCTACACCTTC.

V gene TRBV28 combines with J gene TRBJ1-1; D is perhaps TRBD1 (6 bases). The germline V gene has CDR1 MDHEN and CDR2 SYDVKM. The CDR3 spans 15 residues. Trimming cost V 3 bases and J 9 bases, with 20 bases left between them. CDR3 DNA sequence: TGTGCCAGCAGTTTGTGGGAACCCACAGGGAGACAAGCTTTCTTT. Translating gives CASSLWEPTGRQAFF.